A single sample is the source of the 28 T cell receptor beta chains below, sequenced in a study of T cell responses to AZD1222 COVID-19 vaccine. The table came from immunoSEQ multiplex PCR; TCRdb's copy has only in-frame clones and leaves some out. The table shows nearly 200,000 clones, with approximately 94% occurring only once. The sample here was peripheral blood, taken 28 days after the second AZD1222 dose. These receptors originate from an adult who received the AZD1222 COVID-19 vaccine.

The chain recombines TRBV2 with TRBJ2-2, with 8 bases that match TRBD2. CDR1 is SNHLY and CDR2 is FYNNEI in the germline V gene. J gave up 7 bases and V 4 bases, and 11 bases lay outside the gene matches. The CDR3 is 16 amino acids. For the CDR3, the DNA is TGTGCCAGCAGTGCATACGGGGGGGCCCGGGACGGGGAGCTGTTTTTT. As protein: CASSAYGGARDGELFF.

CDR3 bases: TGTGCCAGCAGTTTACTCCCCGGCGGGGGCACAGATACGCAGTATTTT. Its protein is CASSLLPGGGTDTQYF. The gene calls are TRBV28 and TRBJ2-3; D is perhaps TRBD2 (6 bases). Germline V gives CDR1 MDHEN, CDR2 SYDVKM. The CDR3 extends over 16 amino acids. Trimming took off 2 bases at V and 1 base at J, with 13 bases between the two ends.

This clone occurred a few times. The V gene is TRBV5-5, the J gene TRBJ1-3, with 7 bases matching TRBD1. This CDR3 region has 15 residues. After removal of 7 bases from V and 0 bases from J, the junction contained 7 bases not matched to a gene. Looked up from germline, CDR1 is SGHKS and CDR2 is YYEKEE (reference sequence). This CDR3 is CASRTGTDSGNTIYF. The CDR3 bases are TGTGCCAGCCGTACCGGGACAGACTCTGGAAACACCATATATTTT.

The rearrangement links TRBV6-2 or TRBV6-3 to TRBJ2-1; no clear D. The V end lost 0 bases, the J end lost 9 bases, and 3 bases lay between the germline ends. This CDR3 spans 11 amino acids. The germline V gene has CDR1 MNHEY and CDR2 SVGEGT. The CDR3 here is CASSYSFEQFF. The DNA for the CDR3 is TGTGCCAGCAGTTACTCGTTTGAGCAGTTCTTC.

DNA for the CDR3: TGTGCCAGCAGCCTCGACAGGGGGCTCAATCAGCCCCAGCATTTT. This gives the protein CASSLDRGLNQPQHF. The chain carries TRBV3-1 (or the pseudogene TRBV3-2) and TRBJ1-5; 10 bases map to TRBD1. CDR3 size: 15 residues. The germline V gene encodes CDR1 LGHDT and CDR2 YNNKEL (reference sequence). V shed 4 bases, J shed 3 bases, and the junction held 3 bases outside the gene matches.

This chain connects TRBV7-2 to TRBJ2-3; 8 bases agree with TRBD2. This CDR3 is 16 amino acids long. Germline V gene data show CDR1 as SGHTA and CDR2 as FQGNSA. The J segment lost 4 bases and the V segment lost 1 base, leaving 7 bases of the junction unmatched. CDR3 in amino acids: CASSLVGAGESDTQYF. The CDR3 bases are TGTGCCAGCAGCTTAGTCGGAGCGGGGGAGTCAGATACGCAGTATTTT.

This chain connects TRBV28 to TRBJ1-1, with a tentative D call TRBD1 (5 bases). CDR3 length: 14 residues. Germline V gives CDR1 MDHEN, CDR2 SYDVKM. With 8 bases removed from V and 6 bases from J, the gap between germline ends came to 19 bases. For the CDR3, the DNA is TGTGCCAGCGCTCTCGACAGCGCCTTAGCTGAAGCTTTCTTT. It specifies CASALDSALAEAFF.

V usage is TRBV5-1 and J usage is TRBJ2-5, with D maybe TRBD2 (5 bases). Deletions cut 4 bases from V and 5 bases from J, with 15 bases between. This CDR3 spans 14 amino acids. Germline V gene sequence: CDR1 SGHRS, CDR2 YFSETQ. CDR3 region: CASSVVAGGETQYF. CDR3 nucleotides: TGCGCCAGCAGCGTTGTCGCGGGCGGGGAGACCCAGTACTTC.

V gene TRBV12-3 or TRBV12-4 combines with J gene TRBJ2-7; D not certain. Trimming left V 5 bases short and J 2 bases short, with 7 bases between. The CDR3 spans 12 residues. The CDR3 loop is CASSPVAYEQYF. The CDR3 DNA is TGTGCCAGCAGTCCGGTAGCCTACGAGCAGTACTTC.

The CDR3 DNA sequence: TGTGCCAGTCGACCTGGGGCAGGAGCTAATGAAAAACTGTTTTTT. This sequence encodes CASRPGAGANEKLFF. The rearrangement uses TRBV19 and TRBJ1-4; tentative D call: TRBD1 (5 bases). V was cut by 8 bases and J by 3 bases, with 16 bases left in between. Germline CDR1 LNHDA, CDR2 SQIVND (reference sequence). CDR3 length: 15 residues.

The rearrangement links TRBV6-5 to TRBJ2-2; D unresolved. CDR1 and CDR2 (germline): MNHEY, SVGAGI. The CDR3 runs 15 residues. Trimming removed 2 bases from V and 1 base from J, with 8 bases in between. CDR3 DNA: TGTGCCAGCAGTTACCAATCGCTGAACACCGGGGAGCTGTTTTTT. Its translation: CASSYQSLNTGELFF.

The chain carries TRBV7-9 and TRBJ2-6; D not certain. The CDR3 totals 15 residues. Germline V CDR1 and CDR2: SEHNR, FQNEAQ (reference sequence). V lost 1 base and J lost 0, with 4 bases in between. CDR3 residues: CASSLDGSGANVLTF. The CDR3 region has the DNA TGTGCCAGCAGCTTAGACGGCTCTGGGGCCAACGTCCTGACTTTC.

The chain links TRBV3-1 (or the pseudogene TRBV3-2) to TRBJ1-6; 10 bases agree with TRBD1. The CDR3 is 15 amino acids. Germline assignment: CDR1 LGHDT and CDR2 YNNKEL (reference sequence). Trimming took 4 bases from V and 9 from J; bases not matched to a gene: 6. The CDR3 region is CASSPLWTGGSPLHF. In DNA form, the CDR3 reads TGTGCCAGCAGCCCCCTCTGGACAGGGGGTTCACCCCTCCACTTT.

The gene calls are TRBV7-9 and TRBJ2-1; D possibly matches TRBD1 or TRBD2 (5 bases each). Germline CDR1 SEHNR, CDR2 FQNEAQ (reference sequence). This CDR3 contains 14 residues. V was shortened by 3 bases and J by 10 bases, with 16 bases between the two germline ends. CDR3 sequence: CASSLGVASGEQFF. In DNA form, the CDR3 reads TGTGCCAGCAGCTTGGGGGTAGCATCCGGAGAGCAGTTCTTC.

The chain links TRBV7-3 to TRBJ2-1; 8 positions match TRBD2. J lost 9 bases, V lost 0 bases, and 7 bases had no gene match. CDR1 is SGHTA, CDR2 FQGTGA, per germline. The CDR3 is made up of 15 amino acids. In nucleotides, the CDR3 is TGTGCCAGCAGCTTAACCCCCGGGGGGGCCGGTGAGCAGTTCTTC. Residues: CASSLTPGGAGEQFF.

This chain joins TRBV10-3 and TRBJ1-3; no clear D. CDR3 length: 12 amino acids. Germline V CDR1 and CDR2: ENHRY, SYGVKD. V dropped 10 bases and J dropped 1 base, with 8 bases sitting between them. CDR3 nucleotides: TGTGCCACGGGTCTTTCTGGAAACACCATATATTTT. It codes for CATGLSGNTIYF.

This sequence joins TRBV13 and TRBJ2-2, with 7 positions matching TRBD1. Germline V CDR1 and CDR2: PRHDT, FYEKMQ (reference sequence). V shed 5 bases, J shed 2 bases, and the junction held 11 bases outside the gene matches. This CDR3 region has 17 residues. CDR3 amino acids: CASSPFPGTANTGELFF. The CDR3 DNA reads TGTGCCAGCAGCCCGTTTCCCGGGACAGCTAACACCGGGGAGCTGTTTTTT.

This sequence joins TRBV4-2 and TRBJ2-2, with 10 bases lining up with TRBD1. CDR3 length equals 19 residues. Losses at the gene ends were 1 base for V and 2 bases for J; bases not matched to a gene: 10. Germline loops: CDR1 LGHNA, CDR2 YNFKEQ. The CDR3 region has the DNA TGTGCCAGCAGCCAAGCCCGGACAGGGGGTTTCTCCAACACCGGGGAGCTGTTTTTT. This sequence encodes CASSQARTGGFSNTGELFF.

Here the CDR3 DNA reads TGTGCCAGCAGCTTACTACGGGGGTTGCGCAACACTGAAGCTTTCTTT. Protein: CASSLLRGLRNTEAFF. V usage is TRBV11-2 and J usage is TRBJ1-1; TRBD1 is a possible D gene (5 bases). The germline V gene has CDR1 SGHAT and CDR2 FQNNGV. CDR3 size: 16 residues. V dropped 2 bases and J dropped 2 bases, with 15 bases sitting between them.

The rearrangement uses TRBV19 and TRBJ2-4; 8 positions match TRBD1. The CDR3 is made up of 14 amino acids. Germline CDR1 and CDR2: LNHDA and SQIVND (reference sequence). After removal of 6 bases from V and 7 bases from J, the junction contained 8 bases not matched to a gene. The CDR3 region is CASRPTGVRNIQYF. CDR3 DNA: TGTGCCAGTAGGCCGACAGGGGTCCGGAACATTCAGTACTTC.

This chain uses TRBV3-1 (or the pseudogene TRBV3-2) with TRBJ1-5; 10 bases fit TRBD1. CDR1 is LGHDT and CDR2 is YNNKEL in the germline V gene (reference sequence). The CDR3 loop spans 20 amino acids. V gave up 1 base and J gave up 0 bases; unmatched junction bases: 12. CDR3 DNA: TGTGCCAGCAGCCAAGGCGATGGGACAGGGGCTACATATAGCAATCAGCCCCAGCATTTT. Encoded protein: CASSQGDGTGATYSNQPQHF.

The chain has TRBV15 and TRBJ1-2, with 8 bases that match TRBD1. In germline, CDR1 is LNHNV, CDR2 YYDKDF (reference sequence). This CDR3 comprises 16 residues. The V segment lost 6 bases and the J segment 4 bases; nucleotides outside the gene matches: 13. Written as DNA, the CDR3 is TGTGCCACCAGGCTTACAGGGGCAGGGGGCGGCTATGGCTACACCTTC. It codes for CATRLTGAGGGYGYTF. Full variable domain (outside the CDR3, taken from reference TRBV15 and TRBJ1-2): DAMVIQNPRYQVTQFGKPVTLSCSQTLNHNVMYWYQQKSSQAPKLLFHYYDKDFNNEADTPDNFQSRRPNTSFCFLDIRSPGLGDTAMYLCATRLTGAGGGYGYTFGSGTRLTVV.

This rearrangement joins TRBV19 to TRBJ2-7; D not certain. CDR1 is LNHDA, CDR2 SQIVND, per germline (reference sequence). V shed 5 bases and J shed 3 bases, with 11 bases lying between them. The CDR3 contains 13 residues. The CDR3, as DNA: TGTGCCAGTAGTGGCAGATCTGACTACGAGCAGTACTTC. The encoded protein is CASSGRSDYEQYF.

V is TRBV15 and J is TRBJ2-6, with TRBD2 identical over 12 bases. The germline V gene encodes CDR1 LNHNV and CDR2 YYDKDF (reference sequence). The CDR3 extends over 19 amino acids. V dropped 0 bases and J dropped 6; count of bases not matched to a gene: 9. The CDR3 nucleotides read TGTGCCACCAGCAGAGATTGGTCTAGCGGGGGGGTGGAGGCCAACGTCCTGACTTTC. This sequence encodes CATSRDWSSGGVEANVLTF. Combining the CDR3 with reference TRBV15 and TRBJ2-6 gives the whole variable domain DAMVIQNPRYQVTQFGKPVTLSCSQTLNHNVMYWYQQKSSQAPKLLFHYYDKDFNNEADTPDNFQSRRPNTSFCFLDIRSPGLGDTAMYLCATSRDWSSGGVEANVLTFGAGSRLTVL.

For the CDR3, the DNA is TGTGCCAGCAGTGAAATCGGGACAGGGTTGAACACTGAAGCTTTCTTT. This encodes CASSEIGTGLNTEAFF. The V call is TRBV6-1, the J call TRBJ1-1; 9 bases fit TRBD1. The CDR3 has 16 amino acids. The J segment lost 0 bases and the V segment lost 2 bases, leaving 4 bases of the junction unmatched. Germline loops: CDR1 MNHNS, CDR2 SASEGT.

CDR3 sequence reads: CATSDRISGSYEQYF. The CDR3 region has the DNA TGTGCCACCAGTGACAGAATCTCGGGGTCCTACGAGCAGTACTTC. The chain has TRBV24-1 and TRBJ2-7; the D gene is possibly TRBD2 (5 bases). V lost 4 bases, J lost 1 base, and 13 bases lay in between. CDR1 is KGHDR and CDR2 is SFDVKD in the germline V gene. The CDR3 extends over 15 amino acids.

The chain uses TRBV2 and TRBJ1-1; the D is unclear. This CDR3 region has 12 residues. The V end was cut by 8 bases, the J end by 0 bases, with 7 bases between. Germline values: CDR1 SNHLY, CDR2 FYNNEI. The CDR3 DNA sequence: TGTGCCAGCGGGCGGATGAACACTGAAGCTTTCTTT. Translating it yields CASGRMNTEAFF.

This clone has a single count. V usage is TRBV29-1 and J usage is TRBJ1-1; 10 bases line up with TRBD1. V lost 7 bases and J lost 7; bases outside the gene matches: 6. The CDR3 extends over 12 amino acids. Germline V gene data show CDR1 as SQVTM and CDR2 as ANQGSEA. CDR3 residues: CSARQGAGEAFF. The CDR3 DNA reads as TGCAGCGCGCGACAGGGGGCCGGTGAAGCTTTCTTT.